This entry concerns a single TCR beta chain. Antigen unknown. PCR involved 60 Vbeta and 13 Jbeta primers. Measured with immunoSEQ multiplex PCR; TCRdb has only the in-frame clones, and not every one. The sample consists of 120,000 to 150,000 clones, roughly 75% of them appearing once. The source of the sample is a study of cytomegalovirus exposure and HLA in healthy donors. Study summary: Earlier results showed 117 million unique TCR beta sequences derived from approximately 170 million T cells. A data release that came early held 80 million to 95 million unique TCRs from HLA-typed donors. General observations from the study: Roughly uniform sequencing depth across donors was assumed, possibly incorrectly.

Germline-derived CDR1 and CDR2 are SGHRS and YFSETQ. This CDR3 contains 15 residues. With V trimmed by 4 bases and J by 7 bases, 8 bases remained unmatched. The sample taken for sequencing was PBMCs. The sequence derives from a man aged 40-50 years in good health and CMV-seropositive. The V gene is TRBV5-1, the J gene TRBJ2-7, with 13 bases lining up with TRBD2. The DNA for the CDR3 is TGCGCCAGCAGCCTCCGGACTAGCGGGAGTGATGAGCAGTACTTC. It yields the protein CASSLRTSGSDEQYF.